The 3 T cell receptor beta chains below were found in one sample sequenced in a study of regulatory T cells in long-lasting Graves disease (TCRdb year 2021). Sample time point, as interpreted from the label and publication: persistent/refractory GD, antithyroid drugs over 5 years with positive TRAb. RNA was extracted from PBMCs in TRIzol for both TCR sequencing and RNA sequencing. Library preparation employed multiplex PCR. TCRdb lists the instrument as Illumina HiSeq 4000. To build TCR beta libraries, CDR3 regions were amplified by Arm-PCR using iRepertoire HTBI primers. TCRdb itself trimmed the public reads at Q25 with fastp, ran MiXCR and retained productive beta chains. Merged by CDR3 protein, the rows form single entries marked with the most common genes and DNA. Recorded for this sample are approximately 360,000 distinct CDR3 sequences; roughly 25% of them occurred a single time. The top ten hold 28% of the sample.

Sequences were derived from peripheral blood mononuclear cells (PBMCs), sampled when the disease was refractory, from a patient treated with antithyroid drugs. The receptor set was obtained from a woman between 35 and 50 years old with Graves disease. Donor details come from another sample of the same person, matched by shared clones.

At least ten counts were recorded for this clonotype. The chain is built from TRBV20-1 and TRBJ1-5, with D unclear. V shed 4 bases and J shed 5 bases, with 12 bases lying between them. The CDR3 runs to 13 residues. Germline values: CDR1 DFQATT, CDR2 SNEGSKA (reference sequence). CDR3 sequence reads: CSAIAFAYQPQHF. The CDR3 bases are TGCAGTGCTATTGCGTTCGCTTATCAGCCCCAGCATTTT.

This clonotype occurred a few times. The rearrangement links TRBV2 to TRBJ2-5; D uncertain. Per germline, CDR1 SNHLY and CDR2 FYNNEI. The CDR3 runs to 12 residues. Trimming shortened V by 3 bases and J by 2 bases, and 4 bases separated the two germline ends. CDR3 nucleotide sequence: TGTGCCAGCAGTGACATTCAAGAGACCCAGTACTTC. It encodes CASSDIQETQYF.

This clonotype has a count of ten or more. The rearrangement joins TRBV10-2 to TRBJ1-4; D may be TRBD1 (5 bases). The CDR3 sequence is 13 residues long. V lost 10 bases and J 2 bases, leaving 11 bases between the germline ends. The germline gives CDR1 WSHSY, CDR2 SAAADI. CDR3 in amino acids: CATQDWTNEKLFF. As DNA, the CDR3 is TGCGCCACACAGGACTGGACTAATGAAAAACTGTTTTTT.